Sequencing of this TCR beta chain was carried out in a study of cytomegalovirus exposure and HLA in healthy donors (dated by TCRdb to between 2016 and 2019). At the level of the whole study: An earlier analysis of several hundred of the donors reported about 280 Gb of sequence data and 117 million unique TCR beta sequences obtained from 180 million or so T cells. An early release covering roughly 640 HLA-typed donors comprised approximately 300 gigabases of sequencing data and tens of millions of unique TCR sequences. The genetic ancestry cluster associated with self-reported Caucasian donors included about four fifths of the roughly 390 genotyped donors. The study aimed to test whether signatures of past pathogen exposure could be identified by cataloging public T cell receptors. The study used immunosequencing to profile the T cell repertoires of around 600 subjects and linked those repertoires to cytomegalovirus serostatus. Besides the first cohort of 500 to 700 subjects, a separate validation cohort made up of 120 different subjects was used. The study combined high-throughput TCR immunosequencing, statistical association of individual TCRs with disease status, and machine learning to predict cytomegalovirus infection status. In a later analysis, previously published TCR beta repertoires from 550 to 750 donors were re-analyzed and high-resolution HLA genotyping was added so that TCR occurrence patterns could be studied. The later analysis used no new phenotypic data to find candidate immune exposures, relying instead on TCR beta sequences and their occurrence across donors. An earlier analysis of several hundred of the donors applied high-throughput TCR beta sequencing to assess whether each TCR beta V gene segment acted as functional or pseudogenic. Donor age, sex, ethnicity and CMV serostatus were collected together with the repertoire data. Genome-wide SNP genotypes for about 60% of the roughly 670 donors were used in a later genetic analysis, which treated that subset as a discovery cohort. Every discovery cohort repertoire had been produced on one sequencing platform. HLA typing covered class I and class II loci at four-digit resolution. The number of typed donors differed by locus: about 629-640 for A, B, C, DRB1 and DQB1; 522 for DQA1; about 600 for DPA1; and some 450 for DPB1. Four to six DR-DQ haplotypes were handled as single units for association and clustering, since linkage in the cohort was strong. Among about 360 genotyped donors of the cohort, an average of around 240,000 unique TCR beta nucleotide sequences were sequenced per donor, roughly 18% of them non-productive. Findings and caveats that apply to the study as a whole: In both the original and validation cohorts, the classifier was reported to diagnose cytomegalovirus status with high specificity and sensitivity. Because counts were too low, seventeen rarely observed V segments, including chromosome 9 orphons, were excluded from the earlier analysis of 587 of the donors. The sequencing pipeline was judged likely to have produced a cluster of highly shared sequence variants as a technical artifact. In a later analysis, HLA-associated TCR beta chains showed more clonal expansion and lower generation probabilities than non-associated chains that were equally common. In a later genetic analysis, a missense DCLRE1C variant was associated with V-gene and J-gene trimming of TCR beta chains, and the association was replicated in an independent cohort. According to a later analysis, parvovirus B19, influenza, CMV and Epstein-Barr virus appeared linked to several top co-occurrence clusters. Compared with the approximately 670-donor mean, donors in an Asian-associated ancestry cluster had fewer N-insertions in productive TCRs, according to a later genetic analysis. Specific HLA alleles were associated with 16,951 TCR beta sequences at a false discovery rate of 0.05 in a later analysis. In the study, 150 to 200 TCR beta chains were listed as associated with cytomegalovirus. Presence/absence analyses assumed roughly uniform sequencing depth across donors, an assumption that may not hold. Linkage disequilibrium might explain the correlated functional status among segregating V segments, but an unknown experimental factor could not be ruled out. A few of the identified cytomegalovirus-associated TCR beta chains were confirmed in vitro to be specific for cytomegalovirus antigens. Most TCR sequences were seen in very few donors, while some public TCRs were found in many individuals. A later analysis found that most CMV-associated TCR beta chains appeared HLA-restricted, with HLA associations seemingly driven largely by CMV exposure. The authors suggested that the approach could potentially be generalized to other disease states and immunological phenotypes. This cohort had only TCR beta chains sequenced, and the lack of alpha or paired-chain data limited which features could be detected. According to a later analysis, TCR association rates differed among HLA loci, with DRB1 alleles showing the most associated TCRs and HLA-C alleles showing the fewest. Immune exposure information for the cohort was limited to CMV serostatus. A further reported finding was that TCR beta sequences accurately predicted the HLA-A and HLA-B alleles for most subjects in the first cohort. Strong co-occurrence of HLA alleles, especially DR and DQ, made assigning TCR associations to individual alleles difficult. Because some donors lacked HLA typing at each locus, the association tests relied only on the typed subset. In an earlier analysis of some 550 of the donors, most TCR beta V segments were observed in productive rearrangements about 87% or about 30% of the time, broadly matching IMGT annotations.

The cohort was made up of 666 healthy bone marrow donors. At the time of sampling, all cohort members were nominally healthy, though unrecorded immune exposures were likely present. The donor tested CMV seronegative, placing the donor among the 352 seronegative members of the cohort. Each donor provided a peripheral blood sample, and peripheral blood mononuclear cells were used for TCR beta sequencing. The Qiagen DNeasy Blood Extraction Kit was used to extract genomic DNA from the blood cell samples. The method behind the library was the immunoSEQ multiplex PCR assay. The multiplex PCR relied on a mix of 60 forward primers for TCR Vbeta segments and 13 reverse primers for TCR Jbeta segments. A multiplex PCR assay on genomic DNA amplified the CDR3 region of rearranged TCR beta genes. The amplified TCR beta libraries were sequenced on the Illumina HiSeq System as 87-base-pair reads. On the study's bioinformatics: In a later analysis, some 80 million unique TCR beta chains were counted across the roughly 610 repertoires, and roughly 11 million of these chains were shared by at least two donors. To remove PCR and sequencing errors, raw reads were error-corrected and collapsed into unique sequences using a nearest-neighbor algorithm that merged closely related sequences. To assign V, D and J gene segments, CDR3 sequences were aligned to IMGT reference sequences. For a sequence to be retained, a match of at least six nucleotides to both a V gene segment and a J gene segment was required. Rearrangements were called productive when the CDR3 lacked stop codons and stayed in frame with V and J; all others were non-productive. CDR3 was defined by IMGT convention, running from the second conserved V-encoded cysteine to the conserved J-encoded phenylalanine. The earlier analysis of fewer than 700 of the donors excluded sequences that lacked an unambiguous match to a single V gene segment. In an earlier analysis of several hundred of the donors, V segments were called functional above 56.7% productive rearrangements and were called segregating when the between-donor standard deviation exceeded 5%. A statistical classification framework was developed to diagnose cytomegalovirus status using the catalog of TCR beta chain sequences. In a later analysis, TCR nucleotide sequences were compared against IMGT/GENE-DB human TR gene sequences so that V and J genes could be assigned. A later analysis assigned CDR3 sequences and most-parsimonious VDJ recombination scenarios with the TCRdist pipeline. A later analysis defined each TCR beta chain by its CDR3 amino acid sequence plus V-gene family, and excluded reads lacking a unique V-gene family. As a way to deal with suspected cross-contamination and a sequencing artifact, a later analysis dropped roughly 620 nucleotide sequences that were highly shared and had low generation probability. For each public chain, a later analysis derived a clonal expansion index from normalized ranks of inferred template counts within each repertoire. In a later analysis, generation probabilities were computed using a VDJ recombination model fitted to out-of-frame rearrangements, and the results were checked against IGoR. Hypergeometric tests were used in a later analysis to score TCR-TCR, TCR-HLA and TCR-CMV co-occurrence, with a repertoire-size bias correction applied to the TCR pairs. To estimate false discovery rates, a later analysis permuted the HLA or CMV assignments 20 times. In a later analysis, co-occurring TCRs were grouped using DBSCAN, with TCRdist sequence similarity added in when clustering inside HLA-allele-positive subsets. Co-occurrence clustering excluded repertoires with fewer than 30,000 or more than 120,000 public chains, plus five with anomalous nucleotide sharing. TCRdb re-hosts the immuneACCESS table, in-frame sequences only. Its copies lack some clones; in the studies checked, an unresolved V gene accounts for under half of them, and the cause for the rest is not known. The DNA was the basis for D and trimming; V, J and clone size are from that table. This sample has about 160,000 clones in its table, and approximately 78% of those were observed once. In total, the top ten clones hold 1.5% to 2% of the sample.

As to this clone: The clone's antigen remains unknown. Qualities for individual bases were not recorded, and no much larger clone is one base off.

The sequencing sample was made of PBMCs. This clonotype was sampled from a woman aged 18-29 years in good health and CMV-seronegative.

Read as DNA, the sequence is TGTGCCAGCAGTGAAGCTTGGCAGCAGTTCTTC. This codes for CASSEAWQQFF. The chain uses TRBV2 and TRBJ2-1, with the D gene call left open. Measured from the cysteine to the phenylalanine, the CDR3 is 11 residues long. The kept DNA is CDR3 alone, 33 bases in frame from the first base. CDR1 and CDR2 were assigned from the germline V gene as SNHLY and FYNNEI. At the junction V is shortened by 0 bases and J by 11 bases, with 5 bases in between.